These T cell receptor beta chains were read from a single sample in a study of blood T cell repertoires in COVID-19. Libraries were prepared by immunoSEQ multiplex PCR; TCRdb keeps only in-frame clonotypes and omits some of them. The sample includes under 400,000 clones, almost 90% of them seen just once. Material for sequencing was peripheral blood. All receptors come from a woman in her twenties or thirties with COVID-19, enrolled during active disease. Both conserved end residues are part of each CDR3. D genes are given only for firm matches. Clone sizes are given selectively: once, few, many, or a class where the clone is expanded.

j_call: TRBJ2-7; d_call: TRBD2; v_call: TRBV11-2; clone_size: -; cdr3_aa: CASSSRLAGGYSYEQYF; cdr3_nt: TGTGCCAGCAGCTCGCGACTAGCGGGAGGGTACTCCTACGAGCAGTACTTC
j_call: TRBJ2-1; d_call: TRBD2; v_call: TRBV2; clone_size: once; cdr3_aa: CASSEESSGSYNEQFF; cdr3_nt: TGTGCCAGCAGTGAAGAGAGTAGCGGGTCCTACAATGAGCAGTTCTTC
j_call: TRBJ2-2; d_call: TRBD1; v_call: TRBV5-4; clone_size: -; cdr3_aa: CASSLDRVSTGELFF; cdr3_nt: TGTGCCAGCAGCCTAGACAGGGTTAGCACCGGGGAGCTGTTTTTT
j_call: TRBJ1-5; d_call: TRBD1; v_call: TRBV19; clone_size: -; cdr3_aa: CASNTQGASNQPQHF; cdr3_nt: TGTGCCAGTAATACGCAGGGGGCTAGCAATCAGCCCCAGCATTTT
j_call: TRBJ1-4; d_call: -; v_call: TRBV28; clone_size: -; cdr3_aa: CASSLRGAVTNEKLFF; cdr3_nt: TGTGCCAGCAGTTTGCGGGGGGCCGTAACTAATGAAAAACTGTTTTTT
j_call: TRBJ1-3; d_call: -; v_call: TRBV28; clone_size: -; cdr3_aa: CASSLSGSGNTIYF; cdr3_nt: TGTGCCAGCAGTTTGTCGGGCTCTGGAAACACCATATATTTT
j_call: TRBJ2-1; d_call: -; v_call: TRBV19; clone_size: once; cdr3_aa: CASSAGSSYNEQFF; cdr3_nt: TGTGCCAGTAGTGCGGGGAGCTCCTACAATGAGCAGTTCTTC
j_call: TRBJ1-1; d_call: TRBD1; v_call: TRBV5-5; clone_size: -; cdr3_aa: CASSLRTGGWTEAFF; cdr3_nt: TGTGCCAGCAGCTTGAGAACAGGGGGCTGGACTGAAGCTTTCTTT
j_call: TRBJ1-1; d_call: -; v_call: TRBV19; clone_size: -; cdr3_aa: CASSIAPNTEAFF; cdr3_nt: TGTGCCAGTAGTATAGCTCCGAACACTGAAGCTTTCTTT
j_call: TRBJ1-5; d_call: TRBD1; v_call: TRBV19; clone_size: -; cdr3_aa: CASTGTGGADQPQHF; cdr3_nt: TGTGCCAGTACCGGGACAGGGGGCGCAGATCAGCCCCAGCATTTT
j_call: TRBJ2-7; d_call: TRBD1; v_call: TRBV11-3; clone_size: -; cdr3_aa: CASSLELGTESSYEQYF; cdr3_nt: TGTGCCAGCAGCTTAGAGTTAGGGACAGAGAGCTCCTACGAGCAGTACTTC
j_call: TRBJ1-1; d_call: TRBD1; v_call: TRBV29-1; clone_size: -; cdr3_aa: CSVHRGNTEAFF; cdr3_nt: TGCAGCGTCCACAGGGGGAACACTGAAGCTTTCTTT
j_call: TRBJ2-5; d_call: TRBD2; v_call: TRBV18; clone_size: -; cdr3_aa: CASSPTPGGRSQETQYF; cdr3_nt: TGTGCCAGCTCACCGACACCGGGAGGGAGAAGTCAAGAGACCCAGTACTTC
j_call: TRBJ1-3; d_call: -; v_call: TRBV4-2; clone_size: -; cdr3_aa: CASSQDDGGGSGNTIYF; cdr3_nt: TGTGCCAGCAGCCAAGATGATGGGGGAGGCTCTGGAAACACCATATATTTT
j_call: TRBJ2-1; d_call: -; v_call: TRBV3-1/TRBV3-2; clone_size: -; cdr3_aa: CASSQASEPYNEQFF; cdr3_nt: TGTGCCAGCAGCCAAGCAAGTGAGCCCTACAATGAGCAGTTCTTC
j_call: TRBJ2-2; d_call: TRBD2; v_call: TRBV27; clone_size: -; cdr3_aa: CASSSWTSGSTGELFF; cdr3_nt: TGTGCCAGCAGTTCGTGGACTAGCGGGAGCACCGGGGAGCTGTTTTTT
j_call: TRBJ2-5; d_call: TRBD1; v_call: TRBV6-1; clone_size: -; cdr3_aa: CASSEARTGQETQYF; cdr3_nt: TGTGCCAGCAGTGAAGCCAGGACAGGTCAAGAGACCCAGTACTTC